The rows below give T cell receptor beta chains drawn from one sample of a study of cytomegalovirus exposure and HLA in healthy donors. Some clones are missing from TCRdb's copy, which holds only in-frame ones; the method was immunoSEQ multiplex PCR. The table includes more than 55,000 clones, 90% to 97% detected once. What was sequenced was PBMCs. The source is a young man in good health and CMV-seronegative. CDR3s include the opening cysteine and the closing phenylalanine or tryptophan. The D gene is left open where the match is weak. Size is omitted from some rows. Given values are once, few, many or a class for expanded clones.

J,size,D,V,CDR3,DNA
TRBJ1-5,.,TRBD1,TRBV7-8,CASSLEQGHSNQPQHF,TGTGCCAGCAGCTTAGAACAGGGGCATAGCAATCAGCCCCAGCATTTT
TRBJ1-2,.,.,TRBV4-1,CASSQDQNRVSGYTF,TGCGCCAGCAGCCAAGATCAAAACAGGGTAAGCGGCTACACCTTC
TRBJ1-5,.,.,TRBV4-1,CASSQLGVIRKENQPQHF,TGCGCCAGCAGCCAACTAGGGGTCATTCGCAAGGAGAATCAGCCCCAGCATTTT
TRBJ2-2,.,TRBD2,TRBV9,CASSVDSVVVAGDTGELFF,TGTGCCAGCAGCGTAGATTCAGTTGTTGTAGCGGGAGACACCGGGGAGCTGTTTTTT
TRBJ1-5,.,.,TRBV28,CASSRLRVNQPQHF,TGTGCCAGCAGCCGGTTGAGGGTCAATCAGCCCCAGCATTTT
TRBJ2-1,.,.,TRBV6-1,CASSEEEEQFF,TGTGCCAGCAGTGAAGAGGAGGAGCAGTTCTTC
TRBJ1-3,.,.,TRBV5-1,CASSLAGDNSGNTIYF,TGCGCCAGCAGCTTGGCCGGGGATAACTCTGGAAACACCATATATTTT
TRBJ1-2,.,TRBD1,TRBV7-9,CASSSYRQGYYGYTF,TGTGCCAGCAGCTCTTACCGACAGGGGTACTATGGCTACACCTTC
TRBJ1-5,.,.,TRBV7-9,CASSLAGGTNQPQHF,TGTGCCAGCAGCTTAGCTGGGGGGACTAATCAGCCCCAGCATTTT
TRBJ2-5,.,TRBD2,TRBV5-4,CASSLRREGQETQYF,TGTGCCAGCAGCTTGAGGAGGGAGGGGCAGGAGACCCAGTACTTC
TRBJ2-3,.,.,TRBV2,CASTTAQGADTQYF,TGTGCCAGCACCACAGCCCAGGGTGCAGATACGCAGTATTTT
TRBJ2-7,.,TRBD1,TRBV28,CASRARDRGSYEQYF,TGTGCCAGCAGAGCCCGGGACAGGGGGTCTTACGAGCAGTACTTC
TRBJ2-7,few,.,TRBV28,CASSPQGEQYF,TGTGCCAGCAGTCCCCAGGGCGAGCAGTACTTC
TRBJ2-7,.,.,TRBV7-2,CASSFGGLRSYEQYF,TGTGCCAGCAGCTTCGGGGGGCTTCGGTCCTACGAGCAGTACTTC
TRBJ2-1,.,.,TRBV6-4,CASREPKDWNNEQFF,TGTGCCAGCAGGGAACCGAAGGACTGGAACAATGAGCAGTTCTTC
TRBJ2-3,.,.,TRBV4-1,CASSQEKVLTPTPGRKADTQYF,TGCGCCAGCAGCCAAGAGAAGGTGTTGACACCCACTCCGGGAAGAAAGGCAGATACGCAGTATTTT
TRBJ1-2,.,.,TRBV19,CASSMTAHYGYTF,TGTGCCAGTAGTATGACAGCTCACTATGGCTACACCTTC
TRBJ2-5,.,.,TRBV7-9,CASSFSGAETQYF,TGTGCCAGCAGCTTCTCAGGGGCAGAGACCCAGTACTTC
TRBJ2-1,.,.,TRBV7-9,CASPGPGDSSYNEQFF,TGTGCCAGCCCCGGCCCCGGGGACTCGTCCTACAATGAGCAGTTCTTC
TRBJ2-7,.,TRBD2,TRBV27,CASSRTGLAGYEQYF,TGTGCCAGCAGTCGAACCGGACTAGCCGGATACGAGCAGTACTTC
TRBJ2-1,.,.,TRBV7-9,CATRRVPNNEQFF,TGTGCCACAAGGCGGGTACCGAACAATGAGCAGTTCTTC
TRBJ2-1,.,TRBD2,TRBV19,CASTTLGEGDNEQFF,TGTGCCAGTACTACACTAGGGGAGGGCGACAATGAGCAGTTCTTC
TRBJ2-7,.,.,TRBV5-6,CASSLGQGIYEQYF,TGTGCCAGCAGCTTAGGGCAGGGGATCTACGAGCAGTACTTC
TRBJ2-5,.,TRBD2,TRBV7-2,CASSLGGLAGDQETQYF,TGTGCCAGCAGCTTGGGAGGACTAGCGGGAGACCAAGAGACCCAGTACTTC
TRBJ2-1,.,.,TRBV30,CAWRGAPSYNEQFF,TGTGCCTGGAGGGGAGCGCCTTCCTACAATGAGCAGTTCTTC
TRBJ2-3,.,TRBD2,TRBV9,CASSEGLAGPDTQYF,TGTGCCAGCAGCGAAGGACTAGCGGGACCAGATACGCAGTATTTT
TRBJ1-5,.,TRBD1,TRBV27,CASSFQGAGQPQHF,TGTGCCAGCAGTTTTCAGGGGGCCGGTCAGCCCCAGCATTTT
TRBJ2-1,.,TRBD2,TRBV2,CASSDRLAGIINEQFF,TGTGCCAGCAGTGACCGACTAGCGGGCATAATCAATGAGCAGTTCTTC
TRBJ2-7,.,TRBD2,TRBV4-1,CASSQEGGTSGTFEQYF,TGCGCCAGCAGCCAAGAAGGTGGGACTAGCGGGACCTTCGAGCAGTACTTC
TRBJ1-4,.,.,TRBV9,CADDGGAGEKLFF,TGTGCCGACGACGGGGGGGCGGGTGAAAAACTGTTTTTT
TRBJ2-7,.,.,TRBV13,CASSLIQEQYF,TGTGCCAGCAGCTTAATTCAGGAGCAGTACTTC
TRBJ2-1,.,TRBD2,TRBV28,CASSFPGGSSYNEQFF,TGTGCCAGCAGTTTCCCGGGAGGAAGCTCCTACAATGAGCAGTTCTTC
TRBJ2-7,.,TRBD1,TRBV9,CASSGRDSSYEQYF,TGTGCCAGCAGCGGCCGGGACAGCTCCTACGAGCAGTACTTC
TRBJ2-1,.,.,TRBV4-1,CASSHPPRGNEQFF,TGCGCCAGCAGCCACCCTCCCAGAGGCAATGAGCAGTTCTTC
TRBJ2-7,.,TRBD1,TRBV30,CACSGTGVREQYF,TGTGCCTGTTCCGGGACAGGGGTGCGGGAGCAGTACTTC
TRBJ2-1,.,.,TRBV27,CASSPLNANEQFF,TGTGCCAGCAGTCCACTCAACGCCAATGAGCAGTTCTTC
TRBJ1-6,.,.,TRBV6-1,CASSEYGMDSPLHF,TGTGCCAGCAGTGAATACGGGATGGATTCACCCCTCCACTTT
TRBJ2-1,once,TRBD2,TRBV25-1,CASSPGTSGRTASNEQFF,TGTGCCAGCAGTCCCGGGACTAGCGGGAGAACGGCCTCCAATGAGCAGTTCTTC
TRBJ2-2,.,TRBD2,TRBV11-3,CASSFGLAGTGELFF,TGTGCCAGCAGCTTTGGGCTAGCGGGCACCGGGGAGCTGTTTTTT
TRBJ2-7,.,TRBD1,TRBV14,CASSLTDRASYEQYF,TGTGCCAGCAGCCTAACCGACAGGGCCTCCTACGAGCAGTACTTC